Sequencing of this TCR beta chain was carried out in a study of T cell repertoires in cytomegalovirus infection (dated by TCRdb to the late 2010s). Study-wide context: The peptide stimulations were aimed at well-studied HLA-B-restricted epitopes as well as recently identified HLA-C-restricted CMV epitopes, whose presentation resists viral immunomodulation. Donor HLA type was relevant to the analysis, because carriage of CMV infection together with the matching HLA type was indicated by public TCR beta signatures. What the study reported, not specific to this receptor: In the ex vivo response, HLA-C-restricted CMV-specific TCR beta clonotypes were dominant, and in two of eight donors the single most frequent clonotype came from this HLA-C-restricted group. In both this cohort and an independent cohort of some 370 donors, the cumulative frequency of public TCR beta family members distinguished carriers of CMV infection plus the relevant HLA type.

Sequencer: Illumina HiSeq 1500. TCRdb reworked the public reads: Q25 trimming with fastp, MiXCR clone assembly, productive beta chains retained. Merged by CDR3 protein, the rows form single entries marked with the most common genes and DNA. This sample has about a million distinct CDR3 sequences in its table, and around 30% of those were observed once. The ten largest make up roughly an eighth of the sample. The germline V gene supplies CDR1 LGHNA and CDR2 YSLEER. From the cysteine through the phenylalanine, the CDR3 covers 19 amino acids. The DNA shown is the 57-base CDR3, in frame from base 1. The junction shows trimming of 1 base on V and 0 bases on J, plus 21 bases between the germline ends. In the paper's terms, the treatment or condition label means: in vitro stimulation with specific CMV peptide epitopes to enrich CMV-specific T cells. This clonotype occurred a few times. No antigen is known for it. There are no base qualities to consult, and no much larger clone falls within one base.

The rearranged segments are TRBV4-3 and TRBJ1-1; the D segment could be TRBD1, given 5 matching bases. The sequence came from a human donor in good health (CMV status not recorded). Some clones in this sample may be carry-over from other donors' samples. The starting material was cultured CD8+ T cells from PBMCs, obtained from culture after CMV antigen stimulation. The bases are TGCGCCAGCAGCCAAGGTCGGTACAGGAAAGACCGCTTGAACACTGAAGCTTTCTTT. The translation is CASSQGRYRKDRLNTEAFF.